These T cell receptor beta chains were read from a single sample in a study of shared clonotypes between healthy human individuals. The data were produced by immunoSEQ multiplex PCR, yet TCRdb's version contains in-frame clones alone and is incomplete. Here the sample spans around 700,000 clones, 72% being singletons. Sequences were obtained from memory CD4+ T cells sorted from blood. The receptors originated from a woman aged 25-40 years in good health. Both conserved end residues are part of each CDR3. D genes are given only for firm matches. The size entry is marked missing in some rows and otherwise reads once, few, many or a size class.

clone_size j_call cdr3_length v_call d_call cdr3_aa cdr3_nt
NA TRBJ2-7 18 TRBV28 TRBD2 CASTLWPRTSGSRYEQYF TGTGCCAGCACCCTTTGGCCCCGGACTAGCGGGAGTAGGTACGAGCAGTACTTC
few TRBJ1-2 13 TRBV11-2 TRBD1 CASSPGGNYGYTF TGTGCCAGCAGCCCAGGGGGGAACTATGGCTACACCTTC
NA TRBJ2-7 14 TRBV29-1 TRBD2 CSVGETSGSDEQYF TGCAGCGTTGGGGAGACTAGCGGGAGCGACGAGCAGTACTTC
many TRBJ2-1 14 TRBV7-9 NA CASSLASVDNEQFF TGTGCCAGCAGCTTAGCGTCCGTGGACAATGAGCAGTTCTTC
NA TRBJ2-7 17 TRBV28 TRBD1 CASIGADRGRSSHEQYF TGTGCCAGCATAGGGGCGGACAGGGGGCGATCTTCCCACGAGCAGTACTTC
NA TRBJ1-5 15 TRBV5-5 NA CASTYGGRYNQPQHF TGTGCCAGCACCTATGGCGGCCGCTACAATCAGCCCCAGCATTTT
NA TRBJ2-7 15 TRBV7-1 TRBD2 CASSLKGLPSYEQYF TGTGCCAGCAGCTTAAAGGGACTACCATCCTACGAGCAGTACTTC
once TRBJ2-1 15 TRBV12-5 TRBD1 CASGLPGQGNHEQFF TGTGCTAGTGGTTTGCCCGGACAGGGGAACCATGAGCAGTTCTTC
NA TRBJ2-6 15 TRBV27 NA CASGDKGAGANVLTF TGTGCCAGCGGGGACAAGGGGGCTGGGGCCAACGTCCTGACTTTC
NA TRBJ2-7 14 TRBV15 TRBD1 CATSRDRRSYEQYF TGTGCCACCAGTCGGGACAGACGCTCCTACGAGCAGTACTTC
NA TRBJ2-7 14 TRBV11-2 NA CASSSVPREYEQYF TGTGCCAGCAGCTCAGTTCCCCGGGAGTACGAGCAGTACTTC
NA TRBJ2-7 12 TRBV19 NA CASSISGHEQYF TGTGCCAGTAGTATCTCGGGCCACGAGCAGTACTTC
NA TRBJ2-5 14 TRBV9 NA CASSVVPGAETQYF TGTGCCAGCAGCGTAGTTCCGGGGGCGGAGACCCAGTACTTC
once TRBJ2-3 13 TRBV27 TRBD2 CASRDRGGGTQYF TGTGCCAGCAGGGACCGCGGCGGGGGGACGCAGTATTTT
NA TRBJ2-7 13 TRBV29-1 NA CSVEESQGGEQYF TGCAGCGTTGAAGAAAGTCAGGGCGGGGAGCAGTACTTC
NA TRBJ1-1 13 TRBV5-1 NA CASYGYVGQKAFF TGCGCCAGCTATGGCTATGTCGGACAGAAAGCTTTCTTT
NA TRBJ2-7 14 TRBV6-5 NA CASSPSRTVYEQYF TGTGCCAGCAGCCCTTCCCGGACTGTATACGAGCAGTACTTC
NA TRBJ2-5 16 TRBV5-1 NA CASNRGTSFAQETQYF TGCGCCAGCAATCGGGGAACTAGCTTCGCCCAAGAGACCCAGTACTTC
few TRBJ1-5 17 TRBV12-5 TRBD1 CASGPGQGVVVHQPQHF TGTGCTAGTGGCCCGGGACAGGGGGTTGTCGTGCATCAGCCCCAGCATTTT
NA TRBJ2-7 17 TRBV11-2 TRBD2 CASSPGTSGIIVYEQYF TGTGCCAGCAGCCCAGGGACTAGCGGGATAATCGTGTACGAGCAGTACTTC
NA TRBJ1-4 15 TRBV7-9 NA CASNELTALNEKLFF TGTGCCAGCAACGAGCTGACGGCCCTAAATGAAAAACTGTTTTTT
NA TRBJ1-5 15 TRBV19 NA CASSKLRDNNQPQHF TGTGCCAGTAGTAAACTCCGGGACAACAATCAGCCCCAGCATTTT
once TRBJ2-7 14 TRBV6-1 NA CASTMEPSTYEQYF TGTGCCAGCACTATGGAGCCTAGCACCTACGAGCAGTACTTC
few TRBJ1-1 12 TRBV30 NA CAWSFVNTEAFF TGTGCCTGGAGTTTCGTGAACACTGAAGCTTTCTTT
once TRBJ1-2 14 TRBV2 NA CASSGGRTYYGYTF TGTGCCAGCAGTGGGGGCAGGACCTACTATGGCTACACCTTC
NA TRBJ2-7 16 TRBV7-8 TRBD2 CASSSTPGLASYEQYF TGTGCCAGCAGCTCGACACCGGGACTAGCTTCCTACGAGCAGTACTTC
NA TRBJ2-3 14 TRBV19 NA CASRVSGSTDTQYF TGTGCCAGTAGGGTTAGCGGTAGCACAGATACGCAGTATTTT
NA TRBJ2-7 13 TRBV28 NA CASSALDPYEQYF TGTGCCAGCAGTGCACTAGACCCCTACGAGCAGTACTTC
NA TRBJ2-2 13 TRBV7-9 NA CASSLGGSGELFF TGTGCCAGCAGCTTAGGTGGCTCCGGGGAGCTGTTTTTT
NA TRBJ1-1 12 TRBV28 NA CASSLWDTGAFF TGTGCCAGCAGTTTATGGGATACAGGGGCTTTCTTT
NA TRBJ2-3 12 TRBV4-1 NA CASSHSTDTQYF TGCGCCAGCAGCCATTCGACAGATACGCAGTATTTT
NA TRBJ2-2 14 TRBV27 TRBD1 CASSGQVDTGELFF TGTGCCAGCTCCGGACAGGTGGACACCGGGGAGCTGTTTTTT
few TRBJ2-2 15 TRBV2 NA CASIRDQATTGELFF TGTGCCAGCATACGGGACCAGGCGACCACCGGGGAGCTGTTTTTT
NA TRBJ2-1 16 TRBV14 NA CASSQDVGAGYNEQFF TGTGCCAGCAGCCAAGATGTGGGAGCAGGGTACAATGAGCAGTTCTTC
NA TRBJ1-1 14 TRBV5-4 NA CASSLGGIITEAFF TGTGCCAGCAGCTTGGGTGGGATCATTACTGAAGCTTTCTTT
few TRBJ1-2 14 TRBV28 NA CASSFRGLNYGYTF TGTGCCAGCAGTTTCAGAGGGCTAAACTATGGCTACACCTTC
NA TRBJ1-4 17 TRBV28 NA CASSLQGAVATNEKLFF TGTGCCAGCAGTTTACAGGGAGCTGTTGCAACTAATGAAAAACTGTTTTTT
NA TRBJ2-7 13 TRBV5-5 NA CASSFSGTYEQYF TGTGCCAGCAGCTTTTCAGGAACCTACGAGCAGTACTTC
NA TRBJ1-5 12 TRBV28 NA CASSANNQPQHF TGTGCCAGCAGTGCCAATAATCAGCCCCAGCATTTT
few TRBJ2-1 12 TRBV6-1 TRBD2 CASSLTSGEQFF TGTGCCAGCAGTTTAACTAGCGGGGAGCAGTTCTTC
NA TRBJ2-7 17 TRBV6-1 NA CASSEGMRTANDEGQYF TGTGCCAGCAGTGAAGGGATGCGGACAGCTAACGATGAAGGGCAGTACTTC
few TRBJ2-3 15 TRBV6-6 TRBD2 CASAGTSGRVYTQYF TGTGCCAGCGCGGGTACTAGCGGGAGAGTGTATACGCAGTATTTT
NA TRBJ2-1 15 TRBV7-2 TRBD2 CASSSRASGGYEQFF TGTGCCAGCAGCTCCCGGGCTAGCGGTGGGTATGAGCAGTTCTTC
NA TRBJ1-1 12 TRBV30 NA CAWGRKNTEAFF TGTGCCTGGGGACGGAAGAACACTGAAGCTTTCTTT
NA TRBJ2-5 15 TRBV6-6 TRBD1 CASHTGGWYQETQYF TGTGCCAGTCACACAGGGGGTTGGTACCAAGAGACCCAGTACTTC
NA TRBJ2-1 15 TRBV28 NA CASKGTLGSYNEQFF TGTGCCAGCAAAGGGACTTTGGGCTCCTACAATGAGCAGTTCTTC
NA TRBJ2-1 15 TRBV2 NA CASKLALSSYNEQFF TGTGCCAGCAAACTAGCATTGAGCTCCTACAATGAGCAGTTCTTC
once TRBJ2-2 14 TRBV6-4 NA CASRRARDTGELFF TGTGCCAGCCGGAGGGCCCGTGACACCGGGGAGCTGTTTTTT
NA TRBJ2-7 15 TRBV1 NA CTSSRSSGASYEQYF TGCACCAGCAGCCGCTCTAGCGGGGCCTCCTACGAGCAGTACTTC
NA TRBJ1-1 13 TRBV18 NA CASSRSKNTEAFF TGTGCCAGCTCTAGATCTAAGAACACTGAAGCTTTCTTT
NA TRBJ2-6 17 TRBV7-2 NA CASSSRGTNSGANVLTF TGTGCCAGCAGCTCCCGGGGGACAAACTCTGGGGCCAACGTCCTGACTTTC
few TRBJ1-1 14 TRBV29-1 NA CSVEDYRYGTEAFF TGCAGCGTTGAAGATTACAGGTACGGCACTGAAGCTTTCTTT
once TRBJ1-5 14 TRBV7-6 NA CASSLGQGIPPQHF TGTGCCAGCAGCTTAGGGCAGGGAATTCCGCCCCAGCATTTT
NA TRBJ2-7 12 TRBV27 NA CASISQGGSEYF TGTGCCAGCATCTCACAGGGAGGGTCGGAGTACTTC
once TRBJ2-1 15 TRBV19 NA CASSIAVSSYNEQFF TGTGCCAGTAGTATAGCGGTGAGCTCCTACAATGAGCAGTTCTTC
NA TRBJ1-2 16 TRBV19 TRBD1 CASSIRDRATNYGYTF TGTGCCAGTAGTATTCGCGACAGGGCTACTAACTATGGCTACACCTTC
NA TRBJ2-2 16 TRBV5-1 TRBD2 CASSLRSSGSVGELFF TGCGCCAGCAGCTTGAGGTCTAGCGGGAGTGTCGGGGAGCTGTTTTTT
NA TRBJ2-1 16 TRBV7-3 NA CASSLQGTVPYNEQFF TGTGCCAGCAGCTTACAGGGGACCGTTCCCTACAATGAGCAGTTCTTC
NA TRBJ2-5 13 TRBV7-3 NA CASSLGNQETQYF TGTGCCAGCAGCTTAGGCAACCAAGAGACCCAGTACTTC